This T cell receptor beta chain was profiled in a study of cytomegalovirus exposure and HLA in healthy donors. With regard to this clone: Its target is unknown.

Germline-derived CDR1 and CDR2 are LNHDA and SQIVND (reference sequence). CDR3 size: 17 residues. V shed 7 bases and J 1 base; nucleotides not matched to a gene: 12. PCR amplification relied on 60 Vbeta primers (plus 13 Jbeta primers). Here immunoSEQ multiplex PCR was the method, and the copy in TCRdb shows in-frame clones only, minus some. The sample has 130,000 to 150,000 clones, 70% to 80% seen once. General study points: TCR beta chains numbering more than 150 were designated cytomegalovirus-associated. Fewer N-insertions (relative to the 666-donor mean) were reportedly seen in an Asian-associated ancestry cluster in a later analysis. DRB1 showed the most TCR associations and HLA-C the fewest in a later analysis, as rates varied by HLA locus.

J is TRBJ1-3 and V is TRBV19; 8 bases line up with TRBD1. The sequenced material came from PBMCs. This TCR derives from a woman aged 45-59 years in good health and CMV-seronegative. This CDR3 reads CASTDLRNRGSGNTIYF. CDR3 bases: TGTGCCAGTACCGACCTCCGGAACAGGGGGTCTGGAAACACCATATATTTT.